This TCR beta chain was retrieved from a study of blood T cell repertoires in COVID-19. Overall study context: T cells, B-cell-depleted T cells, or PBMCs supplied cDNA or gDNA.

V lost 0 bases, J lost 8 bases, and 6 bases stayed unmatched. Germline loops: CDR1 GTSNPN, CDR2 SVGIG (reference sequence). The CDR3 is made up of 14 amino acids. Original processing notes: The assay estimated nucleated cells by amplifying reference gene primers. Clones were sequenced by immunoSEQ multiplex PCR, and TCRdb holds only the in-frame ones, with some missing. Clonal size and the V and J genes are those of that table, whereas D and trimming came from the DNA. The sample comprises about 250,000 clones, around 83% of which are singletons, and about 9.6% rests with the top ten. The specimen was peripheral blood. This TCR derives from an elderly man with acute or convalescent COVID-19. The chain has TRBV30 and TRBJ2-1, with TRBD2 matching 8 bases. CDR3 protein: CAWSVRPAGDEQFF. CDR3 sequence (DNA): TGTGCCTGGAGTGTACGCCCAGCGGGAGATGAGCAGTTCTTC.